These 13 T cell receptor beta chains were sequenced from one sample in a study of vaccination and CD4 T cells after COVID-19. Their antigens remain unidentified. Stated treatment: roughly ten-day PBMC culture with coronavirus spike peptide pools or control peptides (ViraFEST assay). The study sequenced cultured CD4+ T cell DNA using the Oncomine TCR Beta short-read assay. One entry per CDR3 protein, called by TCRdb with MiXCR from the PCR reads. The sample holds under 25,000 distinct CDR3 sequences, about 50% seen once. The sequencing sample was made of cultured CD4+ T cells from blood. The receptor source for this set is a human donor with COVID-19.

The chain is built from TRBV20-1 and TRBJ1-5; 9 bases fit TRBD1. The V and J ends lost 6 bases and 2 bases, in that order; junction bases with no gene match: 14. The CDR3 consists of 17 residues. Germline V gives CDR1 DFQATT, CDR2 SNEGSKA (reference sequence). CDR3 coding DNA: TGCAGTGCCACTAGATCGACAGGGGGGTTGGGCAATCAGCCCCAGCATTTT. It translates to CSATRSTGGLGNQPQHF.

This chain links TRBV11-3 with TRBJ2-7; D ambiguous. The germline V and J ends were trimmed by 0 bases and 3 bases, with 6 bases remaining between them. From germline, CDR1 is SGHNT and CDR2 YENEEA. The CDR3 contains 13 residues. CDR3 sequence reads: CASSLETHYEQYF. CDR3 DNA sequence: TGTGCCAGCAGCTTAGAGACTCACTACGAGCAGTACTTC.

The chain is built from TRBV6-5 and TRBJ1-6; D possibly corresponds to TRBD1 (6 bases). This CDR3 has 18 amino acids. Germline V CDR1 and CDR2: MNHEY, SVGAGI. Trimming shortened V by 2 bases and J by 7 bases, and 21 bases separated the two germline ends. CDR3 protein: CASSYAARSLRGNSPLHF. The CDR3, as DNA: TGTGCCAGCAGTTACGCAGCTCGGAGTCTTAGGGGGAATTCACCCCTCCACTTT.

The table lists this clonotype with a few counts. The chain carries TRBV6-1 and TRBJ1-2; TRBD1 matches at 9 bases. Germline assignment: CDR1 MNHNS and CDR2 SASEGT. The CDR3 is 14 amino acids. J lost 6 bases, V lost 5 bases, and 7 bases had no gene match. CDR3 sequence reads: CASSRPGQGNGYTF. In DNA, the CDR3 is TGTGCCAGCAGTCGTCCGGGACAGGGCAATGGCTACACCTTC.

This clonotype has only a few counts. The chain couples TRBV6-2 or TRBV6-3 to TRBJ2-5; D possibly uses TRBD1 or TRBD2 (5 bases each). Per the germline V gene, CDR1 is MNHEY and CDR2 is SVGEGT. This CDR3 has 17 amino acids. The ends were cut back, 6 bases at V and 5 bases at J, with 25 bases in the middle. CDR3 region: CASSESGATGFGETQYF. The DNA for the CDR3 is TGTGCCAGCAGCGAAAGCGGCGCAACAGGATTCGGGGAGACCCAGTACTTC.

The chain recombines TRBV10-3 with TRBJ1-4; 8 bases map to TRBD1. The J call may be wrong; the DNA end is better matched by TRBJ2-2. This CDR3 has 12 amino acids. The germline V gene has CDR1 ENHRY and CDR2 SYGVKD. The CDR3 protein is CAIRSQGEELFF. CDR3 nucleotide sequence: TGTGCCATCAGATCACAGGGGGAGGAGCTGTTTTTT.

The chain combines TRBV2 with TRBJ2-1; possibly TRBD1 for D (5 bases). The V and J ends lost 7 bases and 3 bases respectively, with 10 bases between them. The CDR3 runs 13 residues. Per germline, CDR1 SNHLY and CDR2 FYNNEI. The CDR3 here is CASTDGHYNEQFF. CDR3 in DNA: TGTGCCAGCACCGATGGACACTACAATGAGCAGTTCTTC.

V usage is TRBV20-1 and J usage is TRBJ2-3, with 7 bases identical to TRBD2. This CDR3 spans 15 amino acids. The germline CDR1 and CDR2 sequences are DFQATT and SNEGSKA (reference sequence). V shed 7 bases and J 4 bases; nucleotides not matched to a gene: 14. The CDR3 protein is CSVFPLGGGADTQYF. The DNA for the CDR3 is TGCAGTGTTTTCCCTTTGGGGGGGGGAGCAGATACGCAGTATTTT.

V gene TRBV7-9 combines with J gene TRBJ2-5; D is uncertain. Trimming stripped 1 base from V and 4 bases from J, with 1 base between. Germline lookup yields CDR1 SEHNR and CDR2 FQNEAQ (reference sequence). This CDR3 spans 11 amino acids. The CDR3, as DNA: TGTGCCAGCAGCTTAGTAGAGACCCAGTACTTC. Translated: CASSLVETQYF.

The CDR3 is CATRTRNRNEKLFF. The CDR3, as DNA: TGTGCCACTAGAACCCGGAACAGGAATGAAAAACTGTTTTTT. The V and J genes are TRBV19 and TRBJ1-4, with D possibly TRBD1 on 5 matching bases. The germline gives CDR1 LNHDA, CDR2 SQIVND (reference sequence). V dropped 10 bases and J dropped 5 bases, with 17 bases sitting between them. The CDR3 loop spans 14 amino acids.

This clonotype was counted between two and nine times. This rearrangement joins TRBV19 to TRBJ1-2, with TRBD1 identical over 9 bases. Looked up from germline, CDR1 is LNHDA and CDR2 is SQIVND (reference sequence). The CDR3 is 15 residues long. J gave up 2 bases and V 3 bases, and 4 bases lay outside the gene matches. CDR3 sequence reads: CASSMMDRGNYGYTF. The CDR3, as DNA: TGTGCCAGTAGTATGATGGACAGGGGAAACTATGGCTACACCTTC.

By share, this clonotype counts as large. The gene calls are TRBV20-1 and TRBJ1-4; D unresolved. Germline V gene data show CDR1 as DFQATT and CDR2 as SNEGSKA (reference sequence). V gave up 1 base and J gave up 8 bases, with 11 bases separating them. The CDR3 length is 13 residues. The CDR3 loop reads CSARGRLAEKLFF. In DNA form, the CDR3 reads TGCAGTGCTAGAGGGCGGCTCGCAGAAAAACTGTTTTTT.

V and J are TRBV11-3 and TRBJ2-3, with D possibly TRBD2 on 5 matching bases. V gave up 3 bases and J gave up 2 bases, with 9 bases separating them. This CDR3 contains 14 residues. Germline CDR1 and CDR2: SGHNT and YENEEA. For the CDR3, the DNA is TGTGCCAGCAGCTTGACTACATCCACAGATACGCAGTATTTT. Amino acids: CASSLTTSTDTQYF.